The rows below give T cell receptor beta chains drawn from one sample of a study of shared clonotypes between healthy human individuals. Only in-frame clones appear in the TCRdb table, and some are missing; sequencing was by immunoSEQ multiplex PCR. The sample lists nearly 750,000 clones; 72% were seen once. Input material: memory CD4+ T cells sorted from blood. These TCRs come from a woman in her 30s in good health. The conserved cysteine and the conserved F or W are not part of the CDR3 here.

j_gene | v_gene | CDR3aa
TRBJ1-5 | TRBV7-8 | ASSLILSNQPQH
TRBJ1-4 | TRBV7-2 | ASSHYRVVGNEKLF
TRBJ1-3 | TRBV6-1 | ATARGNTIY
TRBJ2-2 | TRBV5-1 | ASSSGLAGAGELF
TRBJ2-2 | TRBV6-4 | ASSRQGNTGELF
TRBJ2-5 | TRBV6-5 | ASQRREQETQY
TRBJ2-4 | TRBV29-1 | SATSGIAKNIQY
TRBJ1-5 | TRBV28 | ASSFQQGAGQPQH
TRBJ1-5 | TRBV7-6 | ASSPDLGPQH
TRBJ2-7 | TRBV5-1 | ASSLQGDSSYEQY
TRBJ2-5 | TRBV5-1 | ASSFSGTSDQETQY
TRBJ2-2 | TRBV7-2 | ASSLASGTGELF
TRBJ2-3 | TRBV28 | ASSTPHTDTQY
TRBJ2-1 | TRBV7-9 | ASSFSGSSYNEQF
TRBJ2-3 | TRBV4-2 | ASSQGGTSGRPDTQY
TRBJ2-3 | TRBV5-6 | ASSFTGTRRTDTQY
TRBJ2-7 | TRBV18 | ASSSGSEQY
TRBJ2-3 | TRBV5-4 | ASSFGSSSTDTQY
TRBJ2-7 | TRBV29-1 | SVEGAGGVEQY
TRBJ2-7 | TRBV11-1 | ASSPSGSPYYEQY
TRBJ2-1 | TRBV2 | ASSEIASDNEQF
TRBJ1-3 | TRBV28 | ASSSPRRAVLSGNTIY
TRBJ1-5 | TRBV19 | ASSVRQGQRGRPQH
TRBJ1-2 | TRBV5-1 | ASSPGTGGYGYT
TRBJ2-1 | TRBV15 | ATSREGQVNEQF
TRBJ2-1 | TRBV10-2 | ASRSGQLHEQF
TRBJ2-7 | TRBV6-4 | ASRRGTVYPYEQY
TRBJ1-5 | TRBV14 | ASSPGGRNQPQH
TRBJ2-1 | TRBV5-4 | ASSLGLAAYNEQF
TRBJ1-5 | TRBV30 | AWSVEGNQPQH